These 10 T cell receptor beta chains came from one sample sequenced in a study of blood T cell repertoires in COVID-19. Repertoires were generated with immunoSEQ multiplex PCR, while TCRdb's copy carries only in-frame clones and drops some. This table has approximately 200,000 clones, about 90% appearing once. The sample taken for sequencing was peripheral blood. The receptor source for this set is a woman between 45 and 60 years old with acute or convalescent COVID-19.

The genes are TRBV18 and TRBJ2-3; possible D gene TRBD2, 6 bases. V lost 4 bases and J lost 6, with 11 bases in between. Germline V gene data show CDR1 as KGHSH and CDR2 as LQKENI. The CDR3 covers 13 residues. CDR3 amino acids: CASSLGTEDTQYF. The CDR3 DNA reads TGTGCCAGCTCACTAGGGACTGAGGATACGCAGTATTTT.

The chain couples TRBV18 to TRBJ1-3; TRBD1 matches 10 bases. This CDR3 comprises 17 residues. The V segment lost 2 bases and the J segment 9 bases; nucleotides outside the gene matches: 13. Germline CDR1 and CDR2: KGHSH and LQKENI. DNA of the CDR3: TGTGCCAGCTCACCATCGGTCCCGGGGACAGGGGCCAGCACCATATATTTT. This translates into CASSPSVPGTGASTIYF. Complete variable domain (other parts from reference TRBV18 and TRBJ1-3): NAGVMQNPRHLVRRRGQEARLRCSPMKGHSHVYWYRQLPEEGLKFMVYLQKENIIDESGMPKERFSAEFPKEGPSILRIQQVVRGDSAAYFCASSPSVPGTGASTIYFGEGSWLTVV.

The genes are TRBV7-2 and TRBJ2-7; TRBD1 aligns across 8 bases. Germline-derived CDR1 and CDR2 are SGHTA and FQGNSA. Trimming took 6 bases from V and 3 from J; bases not matched to a gene: 10. The CDR3 length is 15 residues. CDR3 coding DNA: TGTGCCAGCAGTCGCGGACAGGGTGGGAACTACGAGCAGTACTTC. Translating it yields CASSRGQGGNYEQYF.

The chain uses TRBV4-1 and TRBJ1-4, with TRBD1 matching 9 bases. V gave up 5 bases and J gave up 9 bases; unmatched junction bases: 10. The CDR3 runs 15 residues. Germline V CDR1 and CDR2: MGHRA, YSYEKL. CDR3 amino acids: CASSNLGTGSQKLFF. CDR3 nucleotide sequence: TGCGCCAGCAGCAATCTCGGGACAGGGAGCCAAAAACTGTTTTTT.

The V gene is TRBV3-1 (or the pseudogene TRBV3-2), the J gene TRBJ2-7, with TRBD1 identical over 7 bases. This CDR3 has 15 amino acids. Germline loops: CDR1 LGHDT, CDR2 YNNKEL (reference sequence). Trimming cost V 1 base and J 5 bases; bases outside gene matches: 8. The CDR3 sequence: CASSQGWQGVDEQYF. In nucleotides, the CDR3 is TGTGCCAGCAGCCAAGGTTGGCAGGGGGTAGACGAGCAGTACTTC.

V is TRBV18 and J is TRBJ1-3; D not resolved. CDR1 and CDR2 (germline): KGHSH, LQKENI. The CDR3 extends over 16 amino acids. Between the trimmed V and J ends, which lost 3 bases and 0 bases, there was a span of 12 bases. The CDR3 sequence: CASSPIRSNSGNTIYF. The CDR3, as DNA: TGTGCCAGCTCACCGATAAGGAGTAACTCTGGAAACACCATATATTTT.

This chain uses TRBV6-2 or TRBV6-3 with TRBJ2-7; D remains unclear. The ends were cut back, 2 bases at V and 2 bases at J, with 7 bases in the middle. Germline CDR1 reads MNHEY; CDR2 reads SVGEGT. The CDR3 runs 13 residues. The CDR3 sequence: CASSYPTTYEQYF. CDR3 DNA sequence: TGTGCCAGCAGTTACCCGACAACCTACGAGCAGTACTTC.

The rearrangement links TRBV7-9 to TRBJ2-1, with D unresolved. The CDR3 is made up of 17 amino acids. Germline V gives CDR1 SEHNR, CDR2 FQNEAQ (reference sequence). The V end was cut by 3 bases, the J end by 0 bases, with 15 bases between. The CDR3 reads CASSFSMGSNSYNEQFF. CDR3 DNA: TGTGCCAGCAGCTTCTCAATGGGCTCCAACTCCTACAATGAGCAGTTCTTC.

The rearrangement uses TRBV11-2 and TRBJ1-2; no firm D call. CDR3 length: 13 amino acids. Germline CDR1 is SGHAT and CDR2 is FQNNGV. V was pared by 3 bases and J by 4 bases, with 9 bases between. CDR3 sequence reads: CASSFGETYGYTF. In DNA form, the CDR3 reads TGTGCCAGCAGCTTTGGGGAGACCTATGGCTACACCTTC.

V is TRBV3-1 (or the pseudogene TRBV3-2) and J is TRBJ2-3, with TRBD2 matching 8 bases. In germline, CDR1 is LGHDT, CDR2 YNNKEL (reference sequence). V lost 0 bases and J lost 0; bases outside the gene matches: 11. This CDR3 has 19 residues. The CDR3 protein is CASSQEAWRTSGSTDTQYF. CDR3 bases: TGTGCCAGCAGCCAAGAGGCATGGAGAACTAGCGGAAGCACAGATACGCAGTATTTT.